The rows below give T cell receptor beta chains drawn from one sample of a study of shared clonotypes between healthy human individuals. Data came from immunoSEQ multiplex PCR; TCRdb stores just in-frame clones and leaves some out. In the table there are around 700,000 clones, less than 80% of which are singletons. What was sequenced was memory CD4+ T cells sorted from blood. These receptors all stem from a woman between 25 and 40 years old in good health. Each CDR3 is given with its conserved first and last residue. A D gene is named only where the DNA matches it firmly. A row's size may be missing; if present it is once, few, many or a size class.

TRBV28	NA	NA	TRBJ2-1	CASSLARAGVNEQFF	TGTGCCAGCAGTTTAGCCCGGGCAGGGGTCAATGAGCAGTTCTTC
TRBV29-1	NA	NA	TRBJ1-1	CSVVTGYREAFF	TGCAGCGTTGTAACAGGGTATAGGGAAGCTTTCTTT
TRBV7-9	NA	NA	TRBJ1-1	CASSLDRGSTEAFF	TGTGCCAGCAGCCTCGATAGGGGGAGCACTGAAGCTTTCTTT
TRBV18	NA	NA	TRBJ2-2	CASSHRSGSSGELFF	TGTGCCAGCTCCCACAGGTCCGGGAGTTCCGGGGAGCTGTTTTTT
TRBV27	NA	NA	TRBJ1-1	CASSPHSSGGGEAFF	TGTGCCAGCAGTCCGCATTCGAGCGGGGGCGGTGAAGCTTTCTTT
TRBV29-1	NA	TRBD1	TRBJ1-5	CSVVTGGLSNQPQHF	TGCAGCGTTGTGACAGGGGGGTTGAGCAATCAGCCCCAGCATTTT
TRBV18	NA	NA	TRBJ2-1	CASSPFSSGSYNEQFF	TGTGCCAGCTCACCGTTTTCGTCGGGCTCCTACAATGAGCAGTTCTTC
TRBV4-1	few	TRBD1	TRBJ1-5	CASSLLGQADQPQHF	TGCGCCAGCAGCCTTCTGGGACAGGCCGATCAGCCCCAGCATTTT
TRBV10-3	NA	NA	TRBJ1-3	CAISGGAFSGNTIYF	TGTGCCATCAGTGGAGGGGCTTTCTCTGGAAACACCATATATTTT
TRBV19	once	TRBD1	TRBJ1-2	CASSITTGGAYGYTF	TGTGCCAGTAGTATAACCACAGGGGGCGCTTATGGCTACACCTTC
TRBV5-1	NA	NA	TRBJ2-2	CASSRQQNTGELFF	TGCGCCAGCAGCCGACAGCAGAACACCGGGGAGCTGTTTTTT
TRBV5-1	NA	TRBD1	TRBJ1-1	CASSLYRGLNTEAFF	TGCGCCAGCAGCCTATACAGGGGCCTGAACACTGAAGCTTTCTTT
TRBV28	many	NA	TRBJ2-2	CASSFLSPGELFF	TGTGCCAGCAGTTTTCTGTCCCCCGGGGAGCTGTTTTTT
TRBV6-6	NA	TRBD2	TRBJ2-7	CASSYAGEGYEQYF	TGTGCCAGCAGTTACGCGGGAGAGGGTTACGAGCAGTACTTC
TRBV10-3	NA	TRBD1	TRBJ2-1	CAIKGRQGASEQFF	TGTGCCATCAAGGGTCGGCAGGGGGCGAGTGAGCAGTTCTTC
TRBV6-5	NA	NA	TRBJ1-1	CASSYGAPETEAFF	TGTGCCAGCAGTTACGGGGCCCCGGAGACTGAAGCTTTCTTT
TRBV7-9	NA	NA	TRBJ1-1	CASSSEFGEAFF	TGTGCCAGCAGCTCGGAGTTTGGTGAAGCTTTCTTT
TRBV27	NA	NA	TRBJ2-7	CASSSLLETYEQYF	TGTGCCAGCAGTTCCCTTCTAGAGACCTACGAGCAGTACTTC
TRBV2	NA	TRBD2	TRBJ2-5	CASSGGRIETQYF	TGTGCCAGCAGTGGCGGGAGGATTGAGACCCAGTACTTC
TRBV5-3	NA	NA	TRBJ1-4	CARRPPGAENEKLFF	TGTGCCAGAAGACCGCCGGGGGCAGAAAATGAAAAACTGTTTTTT
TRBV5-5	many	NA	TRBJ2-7	CASSEETGFLYEQYF	TGTGCCAGCAGCGAAGAAACAGGTTTCCTCTACGAGCAGTACTTC
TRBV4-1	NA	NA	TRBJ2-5	CASSPGTPLRETQYF	TGCGCCAGCAGCCCCGGGACTCCCCTTAGAGAGACCCAGTACTTC
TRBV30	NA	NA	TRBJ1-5	CAWSGGAEPQHF	TGTGCCTGGAGTGGGGGGGCGGAGCCCCAGCATTTT
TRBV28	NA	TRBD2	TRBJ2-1	CASSRTSRLPNEQFF	TGTGCCAGCAGCAGGACTAGCCGACTCCCCAATGAGCAGTTCTTC
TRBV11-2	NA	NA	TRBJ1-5	CASSLTDVGQPQHF	TGTGCCAGCAGCTTAACAGACGTAGGTCAGCCCCAGCATTTT
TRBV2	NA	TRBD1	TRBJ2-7	CAAGQGHEQYF	TGTGCCGCCGGACAGGGCCACGAGCAGTACTTC
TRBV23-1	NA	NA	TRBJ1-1	CASSRTAMNTEAFF	TGCGCCAGCAGCCGGACAGCCATGAACACTGAAGCTTTCTTT
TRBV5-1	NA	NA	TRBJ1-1	CASSGTGLSGTEAFF	TGCGCCAGCAGCGGAACCGGGCTATCGGGCACTGAAGCTTTCTTT
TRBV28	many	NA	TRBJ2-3	CAANSRSTDTQYF	TGTGCCGCGAACAGTCGGAGCACAGATACGCAGTATTTT
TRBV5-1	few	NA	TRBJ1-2	CASTWGNYGYTF	TGCGCCAGCACTTGGGGAAACTATGGCTACACCTTC
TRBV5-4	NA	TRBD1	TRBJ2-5	CASSSDRGTQETQYF	TGTGCCAGCAGCTCGGACAGGGGCACACAAGAGACCCAGTACTTC
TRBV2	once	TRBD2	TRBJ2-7	CASSEETGGPYEQYF	TGTGCCAGCAGTGAAGAGACGGGAGGGCCCTACGAGCAGTACTTC
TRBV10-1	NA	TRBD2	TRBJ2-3	CASKNSGDGDTQYF	TGCGCCAGCAAGAATAGCGGGGATGGAGATACGCAGTATTTT
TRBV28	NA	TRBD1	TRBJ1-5	CASRSGQGAYSQPQHF	TGTGCCAGCAGATCCGGACAGGGGGCGTATAGTCAGCCCCAGCATTTT
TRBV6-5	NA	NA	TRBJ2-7	CASSPFGEQREQYF	TGTGCCAGCAGCCCCTTTGGGGAGCAACGGGAGCAGTACTTC
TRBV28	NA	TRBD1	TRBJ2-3	CASSGQGASTDTQYF	TGTGCCAGCAGCGGACAGGGGGCGAGCACAGATACGCAGTATTTT
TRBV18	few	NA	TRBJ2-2	CASSLGTAGELFF	TGTGCCAGCTCACTCGGGACGGCCGGGGAGCTGTTTTTT
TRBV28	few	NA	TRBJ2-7	CASRSSGYEQYF	TGTGCCAGCAGGAGTTCAGGCTACGAGCAGTACTTC
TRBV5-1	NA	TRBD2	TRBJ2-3	CASSDSSGRDTQYF	TGCGCCAGCAGCGACAGTAGCGGGAGAGATACGCAGTATTTT
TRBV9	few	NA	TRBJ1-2	CASSVPGHHNGYTF	TGTGCCAGCAGCGTTCCGGGACACCATAACGGCTACACCTTC